This passage covers 30 T cell receptor beta chains from one sample sequenced in a study of a mutant IDH1 vaccine in newly diagnosed glioma. Time point in this sample: week 23, last vaccination. In every dose of vaccine, 300 ug of mutant IDH1 20-mer peptide was given alongside topical imiquimod. TCRdb keeps only in-frame clones here, not all; method: immunoSEQ multiplex PCR. This sample has approximately 45,000 clones, with around 93% found just once. These receptors have no identified antigens. Sequenced material: PBMCs, taken from a glioma patient whose treatment included an IDH1 peptide vaccine. All receptors derive from a man in his fifties with glioma.

The chain joins TRBV5-1 to TRBJ2-1, with D unclear. CDR3 length: 16 residues. The germline V gene has CDR1 SGHRS and CDR2 YFSETQ. Between the trimmed V and J ends, which lost 0 bases and 6 bases, there was a span of 16 bases. The CDR3 sequence is CASSLDLGPWSNEQFF. CDR3 nucleotides: TGCGCCAGCAGCTTGGACTTAGGCCCTTGGTCCAATGAGCAGTTCTTC.

The chain links TRBV30 to TRBJ2-5; D is uncertain. In germline, CDR1 is GTSNPN, CDR2 SVGIG (reference sequence). Trimming cost V 5 bases and J 0 bases, with 13 bases left between them. The CDR3 totals 14 residues. In DNA, the CDR3 is TGTGCCTGGGGGCAGGATGGAAACCAAGAGACCCAGTACTTC. Its protein is CAWGQDGNQETQYF.

The table lists this clone with a count of one. The rearrangement joins TRBV5-4 to TRBJ2-7; D tentatively fits TRBD1 or TRBD2 (5 bases each). Germline V gene lookup returns CDR1 SGHNT and CDR2 YYREEE (reference sequence). With 2 bases removed from V and 0 bases from J, the gap between germline ends came to 6 bases. The CDR3 is 13 residues long. In nucleotides, the CDR3 is TGTGCCAGCAGCTTCGGGACCTCCTACGAGCAGTACTTC. Its protein product is CASSFGTSYEQYF.

The V call is TRBV7-3, the J call TRBJ1-1, with 12 bases matching TRBD1. The germline V gene has CDR1 SGHTA and CDR2 FQGTGA. This CDR3 contains 16 residues. V lost 6 bases, J lost 3 bases, and 8 bases stayed unmatched. The CDR3, as DNA: TGTGCCAGCAGTCCAAGGGGGGACAGGGGGCACACTGAAGCTTTCTTT. Amino acid sequence: CASSPRGDRGHTEAFF.

V usage is TRBV6-6 and J usage is TRBJ1-5, with TRBD1 identical over 7 bases. This CDR3 is 14 amino acids long. CDR1 and CDR2 from the germline V gene are MNHNY and SVGAGI (reference sequence). Trimming at V came to 2 bases and at J to 11 bases, leaving 9 bases not matched to a gene. DNA of the CDR3: TGTGCCAGCAGTTACAGGGTGGAGGGGGCAACCCAGCATTTT. Translation: CASSYRVEGATQHF.

The rearrangement uses TRBV25-1 and TRBJ2-5; 8 nucleotides match TRBD2. Germline-derived CDR1 and CDR2 are MGHDK and SYGVNS. This CDR3 spans 17 amino acids. V shed 2 bases and J 0 bases; nucleotides not matched to a gene: 8. The CDR3 region has the DNA TGTGCCAGCAGTGAAACCGTAGTAGCGGGATACCAAGAGACCCAGTACTTC. This encodes CASSETVVAGYQETQYF.

The chain links TRBV7-9 to TRBJ2-1; 13 bases are a match to TRBD2. Germline V gives CDR1 SEHNR, CDR2 FQNEAQ (reference sequence). V shed 5 bases and J 0 bases; nucleotides not matched to a gene: 7. This CDR3 region has 18 residues. The CDR3 reads CASSHTSGRAGSYNEQFF. In DNA, the CDR3 is TGTGCCAGCAGCCATACTAGCGGGAGGGCCGGCTCCTACAATGAGCAGTTCTTC.

This chain links TRBV5-1 with TRBJ2-3; TRBD2 agrees at 14 bases. With 0 bases clipped from V and 0 bases from J, the junction kept 6 bases outside the gene matches. Germline values: CDR1 SGHRS, CDR2 YFSETQ. CDR3 length: 19 amino acids. CDR3 coding DNA: TGCGCCAGCAGCTTGGGACTAGCGGGGGGGATTCTTAGCACAGATACGCAGTATTTT. It specifies CASSLGLAGGILSTDTQYF.

V and J are TRBV7-9 and TRBJ2-3, with 7 bases lining up with TRBD1. This CDR3 has 13 residues. Germline CDR1 reads SEHNR; CDR2 reads FQNEAQ (reference sequence). Trimming removed 5 bases from V and 4 bases from J; junction bases left unmatched: 3. The CDR3 DNA reads as TGTGCCAGCAGCCCGAGGGGGCCAGATACGCAGTATTTT. Amino acid sequence: CASSPRGPDTQYF.

The rearrangement joins TRBV5-5 to TRBJ1-1; 10 bases align to TRBD1. V was pared by 0 bases and J by 2 bases, with 10 bases of the junction left unmatched. The CDR3 is made up of 18 amino acids. The V gene's germline CDR1 is SGHKS and CDR2 YYEKEE (reference sequence). CDR3 sequence reads: CASSLDGTGVEANTEAFF. The DNA for the CDR3 is TGTGCCAGCAGCTTGGATGGGACAGGGGTCGAAGCCAACACTGAAGCTTTCTTT.

This chain uses TRBV7-9 with TRBJ2-1, with unresolved D. Trimming cost V 6 bases and J 10 bases, with 16 bases left between them. CDR3 length: 13 residues. Looked up from germline, CDR1 is SEHNR and CDR2 is FQNEAQ (reference sequence). CDR3 nucleotides: TGTGCCAGCAGTTCCGTCCTCCCACGGGAGCAGTTCTTC. It codes for CASSSVLPREQFF.

The chain recombines TRBV5-1 with TRBJ1-2; possibly TRBD1 for D (6 bases). This CDR3 region has 15 residues. Trimming left V 4 bases short and J 5 bases short, with 18 bases between. The germline V gene encodes CDR1 SGHRS and CDR2 YFSETQ. CDR3 region: CASSAGGGGAYGYTF. Written as DNA, the CDR3 is TGCGCCAGCAGCGCCGGCGGGGGGGGCGCTTATGGCTACACCTTC.

The V call is TRBV5-4, the J call TRBJ2-1; TRBD1 might be the D (8 bases). The V end lost 10 bases, the J end lost 4 bases, and 15 bases lay between the germline ends. CDR3 size: 13 residues. Germline CDR1 and CDR2: SGHNT and YYREEE (reference sequence). The CDR3 sequence is CALGGTGYNEQFF. As DNA, the CDR3 is TGTGCCCTCGGGGGGACAGGATACAATGAGCAGTTCTTC.

The chain is built from TRBV4-2 and TRBJ1-5; 9 bases map to TRBD1. Germline V CDR1 and CDR2: LGHNA, YNFKEQ. V shed 5 bases and J 5 bases; nucleotides not matched to a gene: 7. CDR3 length equals 15 residues. The CDR3 DNA follows: TGTGCCAGCAGCTTCCGGGACAGGGACGATCAGCCCCAGCATTTT. Translating gives CASSFRDRDDQPQHF.

V is TRBV7-9 and J is TRBJ1-1; D is uncertain. Trimming pared 2 bases from V and 0 bases from J, leaving 7 bases between. From germline, CDR1 is SEHNR and CDR2 FQNEAQ (reference sequence). The CDR3 sequence is 14 residues long. The CDR3 DNA sequence: TGTGCCAGCAGCTTAAAACGGATGAACACTGAAGCTTTCTTT. Its translation: CASSLKRMNTEAFF.

V and J are TRBV27 and TRBJ2-7; perhaps TRBD1 as D (5 bases). CDR1 is MNHEY and CDR2 is SMNVEV in the germline V gene (reference sequence). Trimming removed 3 bases at V and 4 bases at J, with 13 bases between. The length of the CDR3 is 14 residues. DNA for the CDR3: TGTGCCAGCAGTTTCGAGCCGACAGAGTACGAGCAGTACTTC. This translates into CASSFEPTEYEQYF.

The chain uses TRBV10-3 and TRBJ2-7; the D gene is possibly TRBD1 (6 bases). The CDR3 is 13 amino acids. Germline V CDR1 and CDR2: ENHRY, SYGVKD. Trimming shortened V by 5 bases and J by 3 bases, and 11 bases separated the two germline ends. In nucleotides, the CDR3 is TGTGCCATCAGTCCTACAGGGATCTACGAGCAGTACTTC. Its translation: CAISPTGIYEQYF.

This rearrangement joins TRBV6-1 to TRBJ1-5; 8 positions match TRBD1. The CDR3 runs to 14 residues. In germline, CDR1 is MNHNS, CDR2 SASEGT. The V and J ends lost 6 bases and 3 bases, in that order; junction bases with no gene match: 4. The CDR3 is CASSWDRSNQPQHF. DNA for the CDR3: TGTGCCAGCAGCTGGGACAGGTCCAATCAGCCCCAGCATTTT.

CDR3 amino acids: CASNPLGQGEQYF. The CDR3 bases are TGTGCCAGCAATCCCCTAGGTCAGGGAGAGCAGTACTTC. The chain employs TRBV2 and TRBJ2-7, with D maybe TRBD1 (5 bases). Germline assignment: CDR1 SNHLY and CDR2 FYNNEI. The CDR3 spans 13 residues. V lost 7 bases and J 7 bases, leaving 17 bases between the germline ends.

The genes are TRBV7-2 and TRBJ2-5, with D possibly being TRBD1 (5 bases). The CDR3 is made up of 15 amino acids. Germline assignment: CDR1 SGHTA and CDR2 FQGNSA. V was pared by 5 bases and J by 4 bases, with 17 bases between. The CDR3, as DNA: TGTGCCAGCAGCAAAAGGGGCGGATTAGCAGAGACCCAGTACTTC. Translation: CASSKRGGLAETQYF.

The genes are TRBV7-9 and TRBJ2-5; 11 bases fit TRBD2. Germline CDR1 SEHNR, CDR2 FQNEAQ (reference sequence). There are 18 residues in the CDR3. The trim removed 1 base at V and 3 bases at J, leaving 10 bases unmatched. CDR3 DNA: TGTGCCAGCAGCTTAGTAGCTAGCGGGGGGCTAACTAAAGAGACCCAGTACTTC. Translating it yields CASSLVASGGLTKETQYF.

V usage is TRBV6-6 and J usage is TRBJ2-1; unclear D gene. V shed 2 bases and J shed 9 bases, with 14 bases lying between them. Germline CDR1 is MNHNY and CDR2 is SVGAGI (reference sequence). The CDR3 length is 14 residues. The CDR3 sequence is CASSYEAASGEQFF. CDR3 DNA sequence: TGTGCCAGCAGTTACGAGGCGGCTTCAGGTGAGCAGTTCTTC.

V is TRBV4-3 and J is TRBJ2-7; unclear D gene. The CDR3 runs 14 residues. CDR1 is LGHNA, CDR2 YSLEER, per germline. Trimming shortened V by 1 base and J by 1 base, and 8 bases separated the two germline ends. The CDR3 DNA is TGCGCCAGCAGCCAAGTCAGAGGTTCCTACGAGCAGTACTTC. It encodes CASSQVRGSYEQYF.

The rearrangement joins TRBV29-1 to TRBJ1-1; D ambiguous. The CDR3 sequence is 12 residues long. Looked up from germline, CDR1 is SQVTM and CDR2 is ANQGSEA. Trimming left V 4 bases short and J 6 bases short, with 12 bases between. The CDR3 loop reads CSVVGDVSEAFF. The CDR3 nucleotides read TGCAGCGTTGTTGGGGATGTCTCTGAAGCTTTCTTT.

The genes are TRBV9 and TRBJ2-5; 12 nucleotides line up with TRBD2. Germline V lookup: CDR1 SGDLS, CDR2 YYNGEE. CDR3 length: 15 amino acids. Unmatched junction bases numbered 1, after V lost 0 bases and J lost 4 bases. The CDR3 coding sequence is TGTGCCAGCAGCGTAGGACTAGCGGGGGTAGAGACCCAGTACTTC. Encoded protein: CASSVGLAGVETQYF.

The gene calls are TRBV5-1 and TRBJ2-5; D not certain. The CDR3 contains 14 residues. The germline CDR1 and CDR2 sequences are SGHRS and YFSETQ. Trimming stripped 0 bases from V and 2 bases from J, with 8 bases between. CDR3 DNA sequence: TGCGCCAGCAGCTTGGCCTCAGTGCAAGAGACCCAGTACTTC. Translating gives CASSLASVQETQYF.

This clone came up a few times. This chain joins TRBV29-1 and TRBJ1-2, with TRBD1 matching over 9 bases. The germline gives CDR1 SQVTM, CDR2 ANQGSEA. V gave up 3 bases and J gave up 5 bases; unmatched junction bases: 16. The CDR3 has 17 amino acids. CDR3 region: CSVDPRGQGKSTYGYTF. In DNA, the CDR3 is TGCAGCGTTGATCCCCGAGGACAGGGGAAGTCCACATATGGCTACACCTTC.

This chain links TRBV6-1 with TRBJ1-1; D is unclear. This CDR3 contains 11 residues. Deletions cut 8 bases from V and 5 bases from J, with 9 bases between. CDR1 is MNHNS and CDR2 is SASEGT in the germline V gene. The CDR3 DNA reads as TGTGCCAGCGCGAGGGAAACTGAAGCTTTCTTT. Translated: CASARETEAFF.

This clone was recorded a few times. The chain uses TRBV6-1 and TRBJ1-2; TRBD1 is a possible D gene (5 bases). Germline V gene sequence: CDR1 MNHNS, CDR2 SASEGT. This CDR3 has 15 amino acids. The V gene lost 0 bases and the J gene lost 3 bases, with 11 bases spanning the gap. CDR3 in DNA: TGTGCCAGCAGTGAAGCGGAACAGGTCCACTATGGCTACACCTTC. Protein: CASSEAEQVHYGYTF.

The chain couples TRBV29-1 to TRBJ1-2; D is undetermined. The V and J ends lost 4 bases and 7 bases respectively, with 10 bases between them. This CDR3 spans 11 amino acids. Germline values: CDR1 SQVTM, CDR2 ANQGSEA. The DNA of the CDR3 is TGCAGCGTTGTTGGTGCGTTTGGCTACACCTTC. This sequence encodes CSVVGAFGYTF.